The 31 T cell receptor beta chains below come from one sample, sequenced in a study of blood T cell repertoires in COVID-19. Clones were read by immunoSEQ multiplex PCR, and TCRdb kept only the in-frame ones, dropping some. The table has under 300,000 clones, approximately 84% seen once. The source material was PBMCs or T cells enriched from blood (not recorded which). The receptors here all came from a middle-aged man who had recovered from COVID-19.

This clone was seen only once. The V call is TRBV9, the J call TRBJ1-2, with TRBD1 identical over 7 bases. CDR3 length: 15 amino acids. V dropped 4 bases and J dropped 6; count of bases not matched to a gene: 12. Germline assignment: CDR1 SGDLS and CDR2 YYNGEE. The CDR3: CASSPFDRALDGYTF. The CDR3 nucleotides are TGTGCCAGCAGCCCCTTCGACAGGGCGCTCGATGGCTACACCTTC.

The chain's CDR3 is CASSIGTSPMQETQYF. CDR3 sequence (DNA): TGTGCCAGCAGCATCGGGACTAGCCCTATGCAAGAGACCCAGTACTTC. This sequence joins TRBV3-1 (or the pseudogene TRBV3-2) and TRBJ2-5, with TRBD2 identical over 9 bases. CDR1 and CDR2 from the germline V gene are LGHDT and YNNKEL (reference sequence). The CDR3 is 16 residues long. V lost 5 bases to trimming and J lost 2 bases; unmatched junction nucleotides: 9.

J is TRBJ2-3 and V is TRBV19, with a possible D match to TRBD1 (6 bases). Between the trimmed V and J ends, which lost 9 bases and 5 bases, there was a span of 12 bases. CDR3 length: 12 amino acids. CDR1 is LNHDA, CDR2 SQIVND, per germline (reference sequence). The CDR3 DNA reads as TGTGCCAGCAGACAGGTAGGAGATACGCAGTATTTT. It translates to CASRQVGDTQYF.

Here the CDR3 DNA reads TGTGCCAGCAGCTTAGTATTGGCGGGGGCCGGGGAGCTGTTTTTT. It is translated as CASSLVLAGAGELFF. This chain uses TRBV7-2 with TRBJ2-2; 7 bases are shared with TRBD2. The V gene's germline CDR1 is SGHTA and CDR2 FQGNSA. The CDR3 runs 15 residues. The J segment lost 6 bases and the V segment lost 1 base, leaving 5 bases of the junction unmatched.

The chain links TRBV7-9 to TRBJ1-1, with D uncertain. The CDR3 sequence is 13 residues long. V was trimmed by 3 bases and J by 4 bases, leaving 9 bases between them. The germline V gene has CDR1 SEHNR and CDR2 FQNEAQ (reference sequence). Written as DNA, the CDR3 is TGTGCCAGCAGCTTGTATTGGAGCACTGAAGCTTTCTTT. It yields the protein CASSLYWSTEAFF.

The chain carries TRBV15 and TRBJ1-6; D remains ambiguous. The ends were cut back, 4 bases at V and 8 bases at J, with 15 bases in the middle. The CDR3 totals 15 residues. Germline V gene sequence: CDR1 LNHNV, CDR2 YYDKDF (reference sequence). The CDR3 DNA sequence: TGTGCCACCAGCACGCCCACGGGAGCTCATTCACCCCTCCACTTT. As protein: CATSTPTGAHSPLHF.

CDR3 amino acids: CASSHGGTVQYF. In DNA, the CDR3 is TGTGCCAGCAGCCACGGGGGAACAGTACAGTACTTC. The chain employs TRBV3-1 (or the pseudogene TRBV3-2) and TRBJ2-7; D is possibly TRBD2 (6 bases). This CDR3 comprises 12 residues. The V end was cut by 3 bases, the J end by 10 bases, with 13 bases between. CDR1 is LGHDT and CDR2 is YNNKEL in the germline V gene (reference sequence).

V is TRBV28 and J is TRBJ2-6, with D tentatively TRBD1 (6 bases). Germline values: CDR1 MDHEN, CDR2 SYDVKM. This CDR3 is built from 13 residues. Trimming pared 5 bases from V and 11 bases from J, leaving 13 bases between. For the CDR3, the DNA is TGTGCCAGCAGTACAGGACAGAATGACGTCCTGACTTTC. This codes for CASSTGQNDVLTF.

The V and J genes are TRBV30 and TRBJ1-1; 7 nucleotides line up with TRBD1. J was trimmed by 1 base and V by 1 base; bases with no gene match: 6. The CDR3 covers 15 residues. The V gene's germline CDR1 is GTSNPN and CDR2 SVGIG (reference sequence). CDR3 in DNA: TGTGCCTGGAGTGCTCACAGGGGCAGGAACACTGAAGCTTTCTTT. Amino acid sequence: CAWSAHRGRNTEAFF. The full variable domain, in which reference TRBV30 and TRBJ1-1 provide the parts outside the CDR3, is SQTIHQWPATLVQPVGSPLSLECTVEGTSNPNLYWYRQAAGRGLQLLFYSVGIGQISSEVPQNLSASRPQDRQFILSSKKLLLSDSGFYLCAWSAHRGRNTEAFFGQGTRLTVV.

The V gene is TRBV6-2 or TRBV6-3, the J gene TRBJ1-5; no definite D call. V was clipped by 1 base and J by 5 bases, with 9 bases between them. The germline CDR1 and CDR2 sequences are MNHEY and SVGEGT. CDR3 length: 14 amino acids. CDR3 protein: CASSYFQIDQPQHF. The CDR3, as DNA: TGTGCCAGCAGTTACTTCCAGATTGATCAGCCCCAGCATTTT.

Many counts were recorded for this clone. This chain connects TRBV2 to TRBJ2-3, with D possibly TRBD1 on 5 matching bases. The V and J ends lost 7 bases and 5 bases respectively, with 22 bases between them. Per germline, CDR1 SNHLY and CDR2 FYNNEI. The CDR3 sequence is 16 residues long. The CDR3 loop reads CASIGRAIATVDTQYF. CDR3 sequence (DNA): TGTGCCAGCATCGGCAGGGCAATCGCCACAGTAGATACGCAGTATTTT.

V and J are TRBV5-1 and TRBJ2-7, with 7 positions matching TRBD2. Germline V gives CDR1 SGHRS, CDR2 YFSETQ. The CDR3 spans 19 residues. The J segment lost 0 bases and the V segment lost 1 base, leaving 16 bases of the junction unmatched. CDR3 sequence reads: CASSLNGLGGSGNSYEQYF. The CDR3 bases are TGCGCCAGCAGCTTGAATGGGCTGGGCGGGAGTGGGAACTCCTACGAGCAGTACTTC.

The chain uses TRBV28 and TRBJ1-3, with D tentatively TRBD1 (5 bases). Trimming pared 3 bases from V and 0 bases from J, leaving 12 bases between. Germline-derived CDR1 and CDR2 are MDHEN and SYDVKM. The CDR3 covers 16 residues. CDR3 coding DNA: TGTGCCAGCAGTTTTGCACAGGCCGGCTCTGGAAACACCATATATTTT. Amino acids: CASSFAQAGSGNTIYF.

The chain uses TRBV5-4 and TRBJ2-7, with TRBD1 matching 7 bases. With 0 bases clipped from V and 13 bases from J, the junction kept 10 bases outside the gene matches. CDR3 length: 13 residues. Germline V CDR1 and CDR2: SGHNT, YYREEE (reference sequence). The CDR3 DNA is TGTGCCAGCAGCTTGGACAGGGACAGAGGAAGATACTTC. Translation: CASSLDRDRGRYF.

The rearrangement joins TRBV3-1 (or the pseudogene TRBV3-2) to TRBJ2-3, with a tentative D call TRBD2 (6 bases). The V gene lost 0 bases and the J gene lost 3 bases, with 16 bases spanning the gap. Per the germline V gene, CDR1 is LGHDT and CDR2 is YNNKEL (reference sequence). This CDR3 has 17 residues. CDR3 protein: CASSQDRTQRVTDTQYF. The CDR3 region has the DNA TGTGCCAGCAGCCAAGATCGGACCCAGCGGGTAACAGATACGCAGTATTTT.

The chain links TRBV2 to TRBJ2-7, with TRBD2 matching over 9 bases. The CDR3 extends over 17 amino acids. After removal of 4 bases from V and 1 base from J, the junction contained 11 bases not matched to a gene. CDR1 and CDR2 (germline): SNHLY, FYNNEI. The DNA for the CDR3 is TGTGCCAGCAGTGCCGGTCCTAGCGGGGTCTATTCCTACGAGCAGTACTTC. It encodes CASSAGPSGVYSYEQYF.

The rearrangement joins TRBV5-1 to TRBJ2-1; D unclear. There are 12 residues in the CDR3. Germline V gene lookup returns CDR1 SGHRS and CDR2 YFSETQ. Trimming stripped 0 bases from V and 10 bases from J, with 8 bases between. The CDR3 loop is CASSLGAWEQFF. DNA for the CDR3: TGCGCCAGCAGCTTGGGGGCTTGGGAGCAGTTCTTC.

The CDR3 nucleotides are TGTGCCAGCAGTTTCGAGGGCAATCAGCCCCAGCATTTT. Translating it yields CASSFEGNQPQHF. The chain employs TRBV12-3 or TRBV12-4 and TRBJ1-5; D is ambiguous. This CDR3 comprises 13 residues. Trimming took 3 bases from V and 2 from J, leaving 5 bases between them.

A single count supports this clone. The junction and the germline gene differ at one end; a read error may be behind it. The V call is TRBV9, the J call TRBJ2-2; TRBD1 matches 9 bases. CDR1 is SGDLS, CDR2 YYNGEE, per germline. The length of the CDR3 is 17 residues. The CDR3 sequence: CASSVGGDRVYTGELFF. CDR3 nucleotides: TGCGCCAGCAGCGTAGGGGGGGACAGGGTTTATACCGGGGAGCTGTTTTTT.

The chain recombines TRBV10-3 with TRBJ2-7; D unclear. Germline V gene sequence: CDR1 ENHRY, CDR2 SYGVKD. V was trimmed by 6 bases and J by 0 bases, leaving 12 bases between them. This CDR3 is 14 amino acids long. The chain's CDR3 is CAIRKTGSSYEQYF. The CDR3 DNA reads TGTGCCATCAGGAAAACGGGTAGCTCCTACGAGCAGTACTTC.

In nucleotides, the CDR3 is TGTGCCAGCAGCCAGGACAGGCTGGGCTACAATGAGCAGTTCTTC. Translating gives CASSQDRLGYNEQFF. This chain uses TRBV4-2 with TRBJ2-1; 7 positions agree with TRBD1. V trimming: 3 bases; J trimming: 3 bases; junction bases outside the gene matches: 5. There are 15 residues in the CDR3. Germline values: CDR1 LGHNA, CDR2 YNFKEQ.

V and J are TRBV10-3 and TRBJ1-4, with 9 nucleotides matching TRBD1. Germline CDR1 and CDR2: ENHRY and SYGVKD. After removal of 11 bases from V and 7 bases from J, the junction contained 8 bases not matched to a gene. The CDR3 length is 13 residues. CDR3 region: CASRDRAGEKLFF. CDR3 in DNA: TGTGCCTCCCGGGACAGGGCTGGTGAAAAACTGTTTTTT.

Worth noting for this clone: This sample also contains other DNA sequences that code for the same CDR3. The chain has TRBV19 and TRBJ2-7; 9 nucleotides match TRBD1. The length of the CDR3 is 15 residues. Germline V lookup: CDR1 LNHDA, CDR2 SQIVND (reference sequence). Trimming took 6 bases from V and 3 from J; bases not matched to a gene: 9. Here the CDR3 reads CASSAPGQGIYEQYF. The CDR3 region has the DNA TGTGCCAGTAGCGCGCCGGGACAGGGCATCTACGAGCAGTACTTC.

The gene calls are TRBV5-4 and TRBJ1-1; 7 nucleotides agree with TRBD1. J was trimmed by 9 bases and V by 0 bases; bases with no gene match: 8. The CDR3 runs 14 residues. Germline CDR1 is SGHNT and CDR2 is YYREEE (reference sequence). CDR3 bases: TGTGCCAGCAGCTTGGCCTCGTCGACAGGGAAAGCTTTCTTT. It translates to CASSLASSTGKAFF.

In this sample, this clone turned up a few times. This chain connects TRBV11-2 to TRBJ1-2; the D gene is possibly TRBD1 (5 bases). The CDR3 is 15 amino acids. The germline V gene encodes CDR1 SGHAT and CDR2 FQNNGV. V was cut by 5 bases and J by 5 bases, with 18 bases left in between. The CDR3 loop is CASSPAWGGGYGYTF. The CDR3, as DNA: TGTGCCAGCAGCCCCGCCTGGGGGGGTGGATATGGCTACACCTTC.

The chain is built from TRBV7-2 and TRBJ2-2; D might be TRBD2 (6 bases). Germline loops: CDR1 SGHTA, CDR2 FQGNSA. V lost 5 bases, J lost 7 bases, and 20 bases lay in between. This CDR3 has 16 residues. CDR3 loop: CASSRLGGEVGGELFF. The CDR3 bases are TGTGCCAGCAGCCGTCTGGGCGGGGAGGTGGGCGGGGAGCTGTTTTTT. The whole variable domain, filled in from reference TRBV7-2 and TRBJ2-2, reads GAGVSQSPSNKVTEKGKDVELRCDPISGHTALYWYRQSLGQGLEFLIYFQGNSAPDKSGLPSDRFSAERTGGSVSTLTIQRTQQEDSAVYLCASSRLGGEVGGELFFGEGSRLTVL.

The chain carries TRBV7-9 and TRBJ1-1; D ambiguous. Trimming cost V 4 bases and J 3 bases, with 6 bases left between them. CDR1 SEHNR and CDR2 FQNEAQ come from the germline V gene (reference sequence). The CDR3 consists of 12 residues. The CDR3 DNA sequence: TGTGCCAGCAGCTGGAGCGACACTGAAGCTTTCTTT. This gives the protein CASSWSDTEAFF.

CDR3 bases: TGCGCCAGCAGCCACCTCCCTGACAGGAGGAACACCGGGGAGCTGTTTTTT. Amino acid sequence: CASSHLPDRRNTGELFF. The rearrangement uses TRBV4-3 and TRBJ2-2; possibly TRBD1 for D (6 bases). The CDR3 length is 17 residues. Germline CDR1 is LGHNA and CDR2 is YSLEER. Trimming removed 3 bases at V and 1 base at J, with 15 bases between.

V gene TRBV5-4 combines with J gene TRBJ2-3; no reliable D call. The CDR3 covers 16 residues. The V gene lost 4 bases and the J gene lost 0 bases, with 15 bases spanning the gap. Germline V gene sequence: CDR1 SGHNT, CDR2 YYREEE (reference sequence). DNA of the CDR3: TGTGCCAGCAGCCCCAACGCCGGAGCTAGCACAGATACGCAGTATTTT. Protein sequence: CASSPNAGASTDTQYF.

Comments on this clone: Within the sample, other DNA sequences also encode this same CDR3. J is TRBJ1-2 and V is TRBV27, with D hard to call. The CDR3 consists of 14 residues. Trimming pared 2 bases from V and 4 bases from J, leaving 11 bases between. CDR1 is MNHEY, CDR2 SMNVEV, per germline (reference sequence). For the CDR3, the DNA is TGTGCCAGCAGTTTAGGTGGGCAGCCCTATGGCTACACCTTC. It specifies CASSLGGQPYGYTF.

The chain recombines TRBV7-2 with TRBJ2-7; the D gene is possibly TRBD2 (6 bases). Trimming stripped 5 bases from V and 4 bases from J, with 18 bases between. The CDR3 contains 15 residues. Germline V lookup: CDR1 SGHTA, CDR2 FQGNSA. The CDR3 sequence is CASSHTWDFPYEQYF. Written as DNA, the CDR3 is TGTGCCAGCAGCCACACCTGGGACTTCCCGTACGAGCAGTACTTC.